Given below is one TCR beta chain in context. V lost 5 bases and J 3 bases, leaving 7 bases between the germline ends. The CDR3 covers 12 residues. Germline loops: CDR1 LGHDT, CDR2 YNNKEL (reference sequence). These data belong to a study of blood T cells in healthy people across ages. A second about 6 to 12 cycle PCR used barcoded and J-beta primers. TCRdb itself ran the 5' RACE reads through MiXCR, one entry per CDR3 protein. The profile covers about 1,000,000 distinct CDR3 sequences, with 45% appearing a single time and 15% to 20% taken by the ten largest. The origin of this receptor is a woman aged 60-70 years in good health. The source material was blood. The chain recombines TRBV3-1 with TRBJ1-2, with unresolved D. CDR3 residues: CASSTAHYGYTF. The CDR3 region has the DNA TGTGCCAGCAGCACGGCGCACTATGGCTACACCTTC.